Reported below is one T cell receptor beta chain. As yet, its antigen is unknown. PCR used 60 Vbeta primers and 13 Jbeta primers. Using immunoSEQ multiplex PCR, the repertoire was profiled, and TCRdb retains in-frame clones only, with some absent. The sample includes about 140,000 clones, approximately 61% of them seen just once. Germline CDR1 is LGHNA and CDR2 is YSLEER. Trimming took 3 bases from V and 2 from J, leaving 11 bases between them. This CDR3 contains 15 residues. The data belong to a study of cytomegalovirus exposure and HLA in healthy donors. Study-level findings and limits: Reportedly, HLA-A and HLA-B alleles of most subjects were accurately predicted from TCR beta.

Among the donors, all were healthy bone marrow donors. The TCR was taken from a woman aged 40 to 50 in good health and CMV-seronegative. The chain is built from TRBV4-3 and TRBJ2-1; TRBD2 is a possible D gene (6 bases). Sequenced sample: PBMCs. The CDR3 region is CASSHKGGAYNEQFF. The CDR3 DNA reads as TGCGCCAGCAGCCACAAGGGCGGGGCCTACAATGAGCAGTTCTTC.